This TCR beta chain stems from a study of cytomegalovirus exposure and HLA in healthy donors. With 8 bases removed from V and 3 bases from J, the gap between germline ends came to 14 bases. The CDR3 spans 13 residues. Germline V gene sequence: CDR1 SNHLY, CDR2 FYNNEI. Using immunoSEQ multiplex PCR, the repertoire was profiled, and TCRdb retains in-frame clones only, with some absent. There are 200,000 to 250,000 clones in the sample; around 90% occur only once, and about 3% lies in the top ten. The sample comprised PBMCs. The V call is TRBV2, the J call TRBJ2-7; D is perhaps TRBD1 (6 bases). The source is a woman younger than 30 in good health and CMV-seronegative. CDR3 nucleotides: TGTGCCAGCGGCCGGGACAAAAGCTACGAGCAGTACTTC. Residues: CASGRDKSYEQYF.